These T cell receptor beta chains were read from a single sample in a study of blood T cell repertoires in COVID-19. Assay: immunoSEQ multiplex PCR; the TCRdb copy retains only in-frame clones and omits some. The sample consists of approximately 28,000 clones, around 92% of them appearing once. The specimen was peripheral blood. Receptors originate from a woman aged 70-85 years with COVID-19, enrolled during active disease. The CDR3 runs from the conserved cysteine through the conserved F or W. The D gene is left open where the match is weak. Clone size is stated in some rows and not others, as once, few, many or a class when expanded.

v_gene: TRBV6-5
abundance: NA
j_gene: TRBJ1-1
d_gene: NA
CDR3aa: CASSPGGWTEAFF
CDR3nt: TGTGCCAGCAGCCCCGGCGGGTGGACTGAAGCTTTCTTT

v_gene: TRBV28
abundance: NA
j_gene: TRBJ2-6
d_gene: NA
CDR3aa: CASTSVFSGANVLTF
CDR3nt: TGTGCCAGCACTTCCGTTTTCTCTGGGGCCAACGTCCTGACTTTC

v_gene: TRBV7-2
abundance: NA
j_gene: TRBJ1-2
d_gene: TRBD1
CDR3aa: CASSFTGGEGYGYTF
CDR3nt: TGTGCCAGCAGCTTTACAGGGGGCGAAGGCTATGGCTACACCTTC

v_gene: TRBV24-1
abundance: NA
j_gene: TRBJ2-3
d_gene: NA
CDR3aa: CATTASSPDTQYF
CDR3nt: TGTGCCACCACCGCTAGCTCGCCAGATACGCAGTATTTT

v_gene: TRBV19
abundance: NA
j_gene: TRBJ2-1
d_gene: NA
CDR3aa: CASGPLALNEQFF
CDR3nt: TGTGCCAGTGGGCCCCTAGCACTTAATGAGCAGTTCTTC

v_gene: TRBV27
abundance: NA
j_gene: TRBJ2-1
d_gene: NA
CDR3aa: CASKTGSSYNEQFF
CDR3nt: TGTGCCAGCAAGACCGGGAGCTCCTACAATGAGCAGTTCTTC

v_gene: TRBV5-1
abundance: NA
j_gene: TRBJ1-1
d_gene: NA
CDR3aa: CASSLDTSLNTEAFF
CDR3nt: TGCGCCAGCAGCTTGGACACCTCCTTGAACACTGAAGCTTTCTTT

v_gene: TRBV18
abundance: NA
j_gene: TRBJ1-2
d_gene: NA
CDR3aa: CASSPPDLGTYGYTF
CDR3nt: TGTGCCAGCTCACCACCGGATCTGGGGACATATGGCTACACCTTC

v_gene: TRBV29-1
abundance: NA
j_gene: TRBJ1-1
d_gene: TRBD1
CDR3aa: CSVLTGQNTEAFF
CDR3nt: TGCAGCGTTTTGACAGGGCAGAACACTGAAGCTTTCTTT

v_gene: TRBV10-3
abundance: once
j_gene: TRBJ2-1
d_gene: TRBD2
CDR3aa: CAIRATGLAGGINNEQFF
CDR3nt: TGTGCCATCAGGGCGACAGGACTAGCGGGGGGTATTAACAATGAGCAGTTCTTC

v_gene: TRBV14
abundance: NA
j_gene: TRBJ2-3
d_gene: TRBD2
CDR3aa: CASSPRKGTSGRFTDTQYF
CDR3nt: TGTGCCAGCAGCCCCCGGAAAGGGACTAGCGGGAGGTTTACAGATACGCAGTATTTT

v_gene: TRBV7-2
abundance: NA
j_gene: TRBJ1-2
d_gene: NA
CDR3aa: CASSLGPSAGGYGYTF
CDR3nt: TGTGCCAGCAGCTTAGGACCCAGTGCTGGCGGGTATGGCTACACCTTC

v_gene: TRBV5-5
abundance: once
j_gene: TRBJ2-1
d_gene: TRBD1
CDR3aa: CASSLAGGAYNEQFF
CDR3nt: TGTGCCAGCAGCTTGGCAGGGGGCGCCTACAATGAGCAGTTCTTC

v_gene: TRBV19
abundance: once
j_gene: TRBJ2-5
d_gene: TRBD1
CDR3aa: CASRSLDRGASETQYF
CDR3nt: TGTGCCAGTAGGAGCCTCGACAGGGGAGCTTCGGAGACCCAGTACTTC

v_gene: TRBV19
abundance: NA
j_gene: TRBJ2-3
d_gene: TRBD2
CDR3aa: CASSILPGLAELTDTQYF
CDR3nt: TGTGCCAGTAGTATACTGCCGGGACTAGCGGAGCTCACAGATACGCAGTATTTT

v_gene: TRBV5-1
abundance: NA
j_gene: TRBJ2-7
d_gene: NA
CDR3aa: CASSQWTRPSEQYF
CDR3nt: TGCGCCAGCAGCCAATGGACACGTCCCTCCGAGCAGTACTTC

v_gene: TRBV11-3
abundance: NA
j_gene: TRBJ2-2
d_gene: NA
CDR3aa: CASSPPTSAGELFF
CDR3nt: TGTGCCAGCAGTCCCCCTACTAGTGCCGGGGAGCTGTTTTTT

v_gene: TRBV18
abundance: NA
j_gene: TRBJ2-2
d_gene: NA
CDR3aa: CASSPSGLTGELFF
CDR3nt: TGTGCCAGCTCACCCTCCGGACTGACCGGGGAGCTGTTTTTT

v_gene: TRBV19
abundance: NA
j_gene: TRBJ2-3
d_gene: TRBD1
CDR3aa: CASSMDREDTQYF
CDR3nt: TGTGCCAGTAGTATGGACAGGGAGGATACGCAGTATTTT

v_gene: TRBV13
abundance: NA
j_gene: TRBJ2-5
d_gene: NA
CDR3aa: CASSPAGGQETQYF
CDR3nt: TGTGCCAGCAGCCCCGCGGGCGGCCAAGAGACCCAGTACTTC